The 9 T cell receptor delta chains in this list originate from one sample, sequenced in a study of γδ T cells in repeated Plasmodium falciparum infection. Bulk repertoires came from Vgamma9/Vdelta2+ or Vdelta2-negative gammadelta T cells flow-sorted from PBMC. TCRdb reanalysed the multiplex PCR reads with CATT. Among 90,000 to 95,000 delta-chain clones listed, 0.75% to 1% were seen once. The sequenced sample consisted of gamma-delta T cells from blood. Every receptor here comes from a pool of human donors (malaria-infected and uninfected, not separated).

This clone has a handful of counts. The amino acid sequence in TCRdb belongs to a much larger clone and departs from this DNA's translation at residue 10, likely a sequencing read error; the sequence shown is translated from the DNA. V gene TRDV1 combines with J gene TRDJ1, with D possibly TRDD1 on 6 matching bases. V dropped 1 base and J dropped 0 bases, with 30 bases sitting between them. The germline gives CDR1 TSWWSYY, CDR2 QGS. The CDR3 loop spans 22 amino acids. CDR3 sequence: CALGEPRRRNTRTPFHTDKLIF. The CDR3 DNA follows: TGTGCTCTTGGGGAACCTCGGAGAAGAAATACGCGGACACCATTCCACACCGATAAACTCATCTTT.

For this clone: TCRdb's listed protein matches a much larger clone and diverges from this DNA's translation at residue 5, likely through a read error; the protein shown comes from the DNA. Distinct nucleotide sequences in the sample also encode this CDR3. The V and J genes are TRDV2 and TRDJ1, with D unresolved. As TCRdb names no J gene, one was assigned here on the basis of a DNA match to germline. The CDR3 has 16 residues. Trimming shortened V by 2 bases and J by 2 bases, and 17 bases separated the two germline ends. Germline CDR1 GEAIGNYY, CDR2 EKD. Written as DNA, the CDR3 is TGTGCCTGTGACAGCATTCAAGGTCTAGGGACCGATAAACTCATCTTT. It specifies CACDSIQGLGTDKLIF.

This clone came up a few times. TCRdb lists the protein of a much larger clone for this DNA, which differs at residue 5, so this is likely a read error; the protein given here is translated from the DNA itself. The chain recombines TRDV1 with TRDJ1; TRDD3 agrees at 10 bases. TCRdb leaves out the J gene; it was filled in here by matching the DNA to germline. This CDR3 comprises 21 residues. Looked up from germline, CDR1 is TSWWSYY and CDR2 is QGS. With 5 bases clipped from V and 1 base from J, the junction kept 22 bases outside the gene matches. The CDR3 loop reads CALGTGDSYFGGYGGTDKLIF. The DNA for the CDR3 is TGTGCTCTTGGGACAGGAGATTCCTACTTCGGGGGATACGGAGGCACCGATAAACTCATCTTT.

This clone has just a few counts. The TCRdb record carries a much larger clone's protein, which differs from this DNA's translation at residue 11; a read error is the likely cause, and the protein listed here is the DNA translation. The chain employs TRDV1 and TRDJ1; tentatively, D is TRDD3 (5 bases). Trimming took 4 bases from V and 7 from J, leaving 31 bases between them. The CDR3 runs to 19 residues. CDR1 and CDR2 from the germline V gene are TSWWSYY and QGS. The CDR3, as DNA: TGTGCTCTTGGGGTCCCCACCGCTACGGAAAGGATAGGGAGAACTAAACTCATCTTT. Translated: CALGVPTATERIGRTKLIF.

Comment on this clone: The protein TCRdb lists belongs to a much larger clone and differs from this DNA's translation at residue 7, which points to a read error; the protein shown is made from the DNA. The gene calls are TRDV2 and TRDJ1; 7 nucleotides align to TRDD3. The J gene, absent from TCRdb, was called here by matching the DNA to germline. The CDR3 loop spans 16 amino acids. Germline V gene data show CDR1 as GEAIGNYY and CDR2 as EKD. The ends lost 4 bases at V and 0 bases at J; junction bases unmatched: 10. CDR3: CACETGDRNYTDKLIF. Here the CDR3 DNA reads TGTGCCTGTGAAACTGGGGACCGCAATTACACCGATAAACTCATCTTT.

As concerns this clone: The protein that TCRdb holds for this DNA derives from a much larger clone and differs from the translated DNA at residue 9, which likely indicates a read error; the protein shown here is translated from the DNA. V is TRDV2 and J is TRDJ1, with 12 bases lining up with TRDD3. The J gene, absent from TCRdb, was called here by matching the DNA to germline. The CDR3 runs 23 residues. In germline, CDR1 is GEAIGNYY, CDR2 EKD. Trimming at V came to 3 bases and at J to 0 bases, leaving 25 bases not matched to a gene. In DNA form, the CDR3 reads TGTGCCTGTGACCCTCGCCTCTCCCACGACGTACTGGGGGATACCCCGTACACCGATAAACTCATCTTT. As protein: CACDPRLSHDVLGDTPYTDKLIF.

In regard to this clone: TCRdb's listed protein matches a much larger clone and diverges from this DNA's translation at residue 4, likely through a read error; the protein shown comes from the DNA. The chain uses TRDV2 and TRDJ1, with TRDD3 identical over 10 bases. TCRdb gives no J gene; it was assigned here by matching the DNA to germline. The CDR3 has 19 residues. Germline values: CDR1 GEAIGNYY, CDR2 EKD. For the CDR3, the DNA is TGTGCCTGTGTCACCTTGGGCCATACTGGGGGATGGTACACCGATAAACTCATCTTT. This gives the protein CACVTLGHTGGWYTDKLIF.

This clone showed up just a few times. This DNA translates differently at residue 18 from the TCRdb protein, which is that of a much larger clone; a read error is likely, and the protein shown is the DNA's own translation. Here the V gene is TRDV1, but the J gene went uncalled; the table's D call, TRDD3, was not checked against the DNA. The CDR3 covers 19 residues. CDR1 TSWWSYY and CDR2 QGS come from the germline V gene. In nucleotides, the CDR3 is TGTGCTCTTGGGGAAGGCTATTCCTACCTTTACCCGCAACGCGATAAACTCACCTTT. Its protein product is CALGEGYSYLYPQRDKLTF.

This clone was seen only a few times. The protein held in TCRdb is that of a much larger clone and does not match this DNA's translation at residue 3, likely because of a read error; the protein shown is translated from the DNA. J is TRDJ1 and V is TRDV3, with 11 bases matching TRDD3. The germline CDR1 and CDR2 sequences are TVYSNPD and GDNSRS (reference sequence). V shed 4 bases and J 0 bases; nucleotides not matched to a gene: 34. CDR3 length equals 24 residues. The CDR3 coding sequence is TGTGCCTGTTCAGTTCAAGACTGGGGGATATACCACTCCGCTACAGTATTCTACACCGATAAACTCATCTTT. Protein product: CACSVQDWGIYHSATVFYTDKLIF.